These 3 T cell receptor beta chains came from one sample sequenced in a study of T cell repertoires and HLA-DP antigens (dated by TCRdb to the late 2010s). Libraries came from the immunoSEQ multiplex PCR assay. The table was pulled from immuneACCESS by TCRdb, which kept in-frame rearrangements only. Such tables lose some clones; where checked, under half of the loss comes from unresolved V genes, and the rest has no known cause. The sample yields about 73,000 clones; about 80% were counted once. 1.6% of the sample is held by the ten biggest clonotypes. No antigen has been assigned to these receptors. Input material: CD4+ T cells from PBMCs. Source of these receptors: a man between 60 and 70 years old in good health and CMV-seronegative.

The J gene is TRBJ2-1, the V gene TRBV2, with no clear D. From germline, CDR1 is SNHLY and CDR2 FYNNEI. V lost 3 bases to trimming and J lost 9 bases, with 15 bases between them. CDR3 size: 14 residues. CDR3 sequence: CASSDRVLFGEQFF. CDR3 nucleotide sequence: TGTGCCAGCAGTGACCGGGTCCTTTTCGGTGAGCAGTTCTTC.

The chain carries TRBV19 and TRBJ2-7, with TRBD1 matching 10 bases. CDR3 size: 15 residues. Germline CDR1 LNHDA, CDR2 SQIVND (reference sequence). Trimming cost V 6 bases and J 2 bases; bases outside gene matches: 7. This CDR3 is CASRPGTGVTYEQYF. CDR3 nucleotide sequence: TGTGCCAGTAGACCCGGGACAGGGGTAACCTACGAGCAGTACTTC. Full variable domain (remainder filled in from reference TRBV19 and TRBJ2-7): DGGITQSPKYLFRKEGQNVTLSCEQNLNHDAMYWYRQDPGQGLRLIYYSQIVNDFQKGDIAEGYSVSREKKESFPLTVTSAQKNPTAFYLCASRPGTGVTYEQYFGPGTRLTVT.

This clone came up a few times. The chain carries TRBV7-9 and TRBJ2-5, with D possibly being TRBD1 (6 bases). CDR3 length: 13 residues. The V gene's germline CDR1 is SEHNR and CDR2 FQNEAQ (reference sequence). Trimming took off 5 bases at V and 4 bases at J, with 11 bases between the two ends. The CDR3 sequence: CASSPGVAETQYF. DNA of the CDR3: TGTGCCAGCAGCCCAGGGGTGGCAGAGACCCAGTACTTC.